One and the same sample provided the 22 T cell receptor beta chains below, sequenced in a study of T cells in Graves' hyperthyroidism and ophthalmopathy. Using RNA transcripts as the source, TCR beta CDR3 regions were amplified. Initially, a first-round RT-PCR of the TCR CDR3 employed the HTBI primer set. In TCRdb, the multiplex PCR reads were re-called with MiXCR into one record per CDR3 protein. The sample gives some 690,000 distinct CDR3 sequences, roughly a sixth of which show up once; 15% to 19% is in the top ten. The sequencing sample was made of blood. All receptors derive from a middle-aged man with Graves' hyperthyroidism.

This clonotype was recorded many times. This chain uses TRBV12-3 or TRBV12-4 with TRBJ2-1; TRBD2 aligns across 16 bases. V was pared by 7 bases and J by 0 bases, with 12 bases of the junction left unmatched. CDR3 length equals 20 residues. In DNA, the CDR3 is TGTGCCAGCAACTTACCGGGACTAGCGGGGGGGGCGGGCTCCTACAATGAGCAGTTCTTC. It specifies CASNLPGLAGGAGSYNEQFF.

This clonotype was seen ten or more times. This chain joins TRBV28 and TRBJ2-3, with a weak D call TRBD2 (5 bases). Per the germline V gene, CDR1 is MDHEN and CDR2 is SYDVKM. The CDR3 runs 16 residues. Trimming shortened V by 7 bases and J by 0 bases, and 17 bases separated the two germline ends. The CDR3 is CASKLGGWTSTDTQYF. The CDR3 DNA reads TGTGCCAGCAAGTTAGGAGGCTGGACTAGCACAGATACGCAGTATTTT. Full variable domain (outside the CDR3, taken from reference TRBV28 and TRBJ2-3): DVKVTQSSRYLVKRTGEKVFLECVQDMDHENMFWYRQDPGLGLRLIYFSYDVKMKEKGDIPEGYSVSREKKERFSLILESASTNQTSMYLCASKLGGWTSTDTQYFGPGTRLTVL.

The J gene is TRBJ2-7, the V gene TRBV6-1, with D maybe TRBD1 (6 bases). V shed 6 bases and J shed 3 bases, with 21 bases lying between them. The CDR3 spans 16 residues. Germline CDR1 and CDR2: MNHNS and SASEGT. This CDR3 reads CASRPTGSRGNYEQYF. The CDR3 DNA reads TGTGCCAGCAGACCCACAGGGTCCCGGGGCAACTACGAGCAGTACTTC.

This clonotype was observed at least ten times. The chain uses TRBV7-6 and TRBJ1-1; 8 bases fit TRBD1. CDR1 and CDR2 (germline): SGHVS, FNYEAQ. V gave up 1 base and J gave up 5 bases; unmatched junction bases: 6. The CDR3 extends over 15 amino acids. The CDR3 sequence is CASSLGGRGHTEAFF. The DNA of the CDR3 is TGTGCCAGCAGCTTAGGGGGCAGGGGGCATACTGAAGCTTTCTTT.

The rearrangement joins TRBV9 to TRBJ1-3; 9 bases are a match to TRBD1. CDR1 SGDLS and CDR2 YYNGEE come from the germline V gene. J lost 5 bases, V lost 4 bases, and 7 bases had no gene match. The CDR3 is 15 amino acids. The CDR3: CASSRRGQGRNTIYF. DNA of the CDR3: TGTGCCAGCAGCCGGCGGGGACAGGGACGAAACACCATATATTTT. Together with reference TRBV9 and TRBJ1-3, the CDR3 gives the full variable domain: DSGVTQTPKHLITATGQRVTLRCSPRSGDLSVYWYQQSLDQGLQFLIQYYNGEERAKGNILERFSAQQFPDLHSELNLSSLELGDSALYFCASSRRGQGRNTIYFGEGSWLTVV.

About this clonotype: A much bigger clone sits one base away, suggesting this may be a read error. The CDR3 does not close with the conserved phenylalanine or tryptophan, likely indicating a read error. The rearrangement joins TRBV2 to TRBJ2-2; D unclear. CDR3 size: 12 residues. The germline V and J ends were trimmed by 5 bases and 4 bases, with 5 bases remaining between them. Looked up from germline, CDR1 is SNHLY and CDR2 is FYNNEI. The CDR3 coding sequence is TGTGCCAGCAGTCTCCTCACCGGGGAGCTGTTTCTT. The encoded protein is CASSLLTGELFL.

The chain links TRBV19 to TRBJ2-2; no clear D. The germline gives CDR1 LNHDA, CDR2 SQIVND (reference sequence). V gave up 7 bases and J gave up 0 bases, with 9 bases separating them. CDR3 size: 14 residues. CDR3: CASKPEPNTGELFF. Written as DNA, the CDR3 is TGTGCCAGTAAGCCGGAACCGAACACCGGGGAGCTGTTTTTT.

This clonotype was seen more than once but under ten times. The chain is built from TRBV28 and TRBJ2-7; 11 nucleotides align to TRBD2. Germline CDR1 is MDHEN and CDR2 is SYDVKM. J lost 4 bases, V lost 3 bases, and 8 bases had no gene match. The CDR3 totals 16 residues. The CDR3 loop reads CASSFNFGTSGYEQYF. The CDR3 DNA reads TGTGCCAGCAGTTTTAATTTCGGGACTAGCGGATACGAGCAGTACTTC.

The genes are TRBV29-1 and TRBJ2-1; 7 bases align to TRBD2. J gave up 4 bases and V 7 bases, and 13 bases lay outside the gene matches. CDR3 size: 15 residues. Germline CDR1 reads SQVTM; CDR2 reads ANQGSEA. CDR3 sequence: CSAQRSLAEYNEQFF. For the CDR3, the DNA is TGCAGCGCTCAAAGGTCGCTAGCGGAGTACAATGAGCAGTTCTTC.

This clonotype has at least ten counts. The V and J genes are TRBV10-3 and TRBJ2-7, with TRBD1 as a possible D gene (5 bases). The V gene lost 0 bases and the J gene lost 0 bases, with 9 bases spanning the gap. The CDR3 sequence is 15 residues long. Germline CDR1 ENHRY, CDR2 SYGVKD. The CDR3 region has the DNA TGTGCCATCAGTGAGTCGCGGCAGGGCTCCTACGAGCAGTACTTC. It translates to CAISESRQGSYEQYF.

This clonotype was seen at least ten times. The chain employs TRBV24-1 and TRBJ1-2; TRBD1 agrees at 10 bases. Trimming cost V 9 bases and J 4 bases; bases outside gene matches: 7. The CDR3 runs to 14 residues. Germline V gene lookup returns CDR1 KGHDR and CDR2 SFDVKD. In nucleotides, the CDR3 is TGTGCCACCTCCGGGACAGGGGCCGGCTATGGCTACACCTTC. This codes for CATSGTGAGYGYTF.

This clonotype was recorded many times. The J gene is TRBJ1-3, the V gene TRBV6-6; D ambiguous. This CDR3 spans 15 amino acids. Germline CDR1 MNHNY, CDR2 SVGAGI (reference sequence). V was pared by 2 bases and J by 0 bases, with 8 bases between. This CDR3 is CASSYDGRSGNTIYF. For the CDR3, the DNA is TGTGCCAGCAGTTACGACGGACGCTCTGGAAACACCATATATTTT.

The rearrangement joins TRBV27 to TRBJ1-5; a weak D match, TRBD1 (5 bases). V shed 3 bases and J shed 6 bases, with 12 bases lying between them. The CDR3 has 14 residues. The germline V gene encodes CDR1 MNHEY and CDR2 SMNVEV (reference sequence). The CDR3 region has the DNA TGTGCCAGCAGTTTCATCGGGGGAAGTCAGCCCCAGCATTTT. Residues: CASSFIGGSQPQHF.

This clonotype came up a few times. The CDR3 is CAISDLGGSRSELFF. For the CDR3, the DNA is TGTGCCATCAGTGATCTAGGGGGCTCTCGGTCGGAGCTGTTTTTT. The chain couples TRBV10-3 to TRBJ2-2; 7 bases are shared with TRBD1. In germline, CDR1 is ENHRY, CDR2 SYGVKD. The ends lost 3 bases at V and 10 bases at J; junction bases unmatched: 11. The CDR3 sequence is 15 residues long.

V is TRBV28 and J is TRBJ1-3; 8 bases are a match to TRBD1. The CDR3 sequence is 18 residues long. Germline CDR1 MDHEN, CDR2 SYDVKM. V lost 1 base to trimming and J lost 0 bases; unmatched junction nucleotides: 8. The CDR3 reads CASSLFGTGPISGNTIYF. In DNA form, the CDR3 reads TGTGCCAGCAGTTTATTTGGGACAGGACCCATCTCTGGAAACACCATATATTTT. The whole variable domain, remainder taken from reference TRBV28 and TRBJ1-3, is DVKVTQSSRYLVKRTGEKVFLECVQDMDHENMFWYRQDPGLGLRLIYFSYDVKMKEKGDIPEGYSVSREKKERFSLILESASTNQTSMYLCASSLFGTGPISGNTIYFGEGSWLTVV.

This clonotype showed up just a few times. The chain is built from TRBV11-3 and TRBJ2-1, with no clear D. The germline gives CDR1 SGHNT, CDR2 YENEEA. Trimming removed 1 base at V and 3 bases at J, with 7 bases between. This CDR3 region has 14 residues. For the CDR3, the DNA is TGTGCCAGCAGCTTAGGGACGGACTACAATGAGCAGTTCTTC. Its translation is CASSLGTDYNEQFF.

This clonotype showed up many times. The junction and the germline gene differ at one end; a read error may be behind it. The chain links TRBV7-2 to TRBJ1-1; D is ambiguous. Germline CDR1 reads SGHTA; CDR2 reads FQGNSA. There are 13 residues in the CDR3. CDR3 coding DNA: TGTGCCAGCAGCCTAGCTGAGGACACTGAAGCTTTCTTT. This translates into CASSLAEDTEAFF.

This clonotype was seen many times. The chain has TRBV20-1 and TRBJ1-1; TRBD1 matches 10 bases. CDR1 and CDR2 (germline): DFQATT, SNEGSKA (reference sequence). With 1 base clipped from V and 5 bases from J, the junction kept 7 bases outside the gene matches. The CDR3 length is 15 residues. CDR3 in amino acids: CSARGTGGALTEAFF. The CDR3 coding sequence is TGCAGTGCTAGAGGGACAGGGGGAGCTTTAACTGAAGCTTTCTTT.

This clonotype was seen a handful of times. V is TRBV28 and J is TRBJ2-1; D is possibly TRBD1 (5 bases). The CDR3 length is 15 residues. From germline, CDR1 is MDHEN and CDR2 SYDVKM. Trimming stripped 3 bases from V and 6 bases from J, with 15 bases between. CDR3 region: CASSFRAIVRNEQFF. DNA for the CDR3: TGTGCCAGCAGTTTCAGGGCAATAGTGCGCAATGAGCAGTTCTTC.

This clonotype was detected ten times or more. The CDR3 DNA reads TGTGCCAGCAGTTGGCAGGGCTTGAACACTGAAGCTTTCTTT. This translates into CASSWQGLNTEAFF. The rearrangement links TRBV28 to TRBJ1-1, with a possible D match to TRBD1 (5 bases). CDR1 and CDR2 from the germline V gene are MDHEN and SYDVKM. This CDR3 has 14 residues. V was trimmed by 4 bases and J by 0 bases, leaving 9 bases between them.

The gene calls are TRBV9 and TRBJ2-7; D ambiguous. The CDR3 has 16 amino acids. CDR1 is SGDLS and CDR2 is YYNGEE in the germline V gene. Trimming took 0 bases from V and 9 from J, leaving 22 bases between them. The CDR3 nucleotides read TGTGCCAGCAGCGTAGGGCCCGCCGGCCCCTCTAGTGGGCAGTACTTC. Encoded protein: CASSVGPAGPSSGQYF.

At least ten counts were recorded for this clonotype. The rearrangement links TRBV12-3 or TRBV12-4 to TRBJ1-5; D is unresolved. The CDR3 has 12 amino acids. The V end was cut by 6 bases, the J end by 7 bases, with 10 bases between. The DNA of the CDR3 is TGTGCCAGCAGAGGTTCGGAGCAGCCCCAGCATTTT. It specifies CASRGSEQPQHF.